These T cell receptor beta chains were read from a single sample in a study of response to subunit inactivated influenza vaccine. One entry per CDR3 protein results from TCRdb running MiXCR on the RT-PCR reads. This sample yields fewer than 650,000 distinct CDR3 sequences, of which about an eighth are seen a single time; roughly 14% belongs to the top ten. This sample comprised PBMCs from blood, obtained more than 35 days after vaccination. The receptors were sampled from a man in his forties or fifties who received an inactivated influenza vaccine. Each CDR3 is given with its conserved first and last residue.

J: TRBJ2-3
V: TRBV11-1
CDR3: CASSSLILLRDGTDTQYF

J: TRBJ1-5
V: TRBV7-9
CDR3: CASSSSFDKRGGQPQHF

J: TRBJ2-3
V: TRBV7-2
CDR3: CASSPGTFTDTQYF

J: TRBJ1-5
V: TRBV12-3/TRBV12-4
CDR3: CASSPGQGFGAQHF

J: TRBJ1-2
V: TRBV3-1
CDR3: CASSSLTGSGPYGYTF

J: TRBJ2-5
V: TRBV7-9
CDR3: CASSSETGEETQYF

J: TRBJ2-3
V: TRBV7-6
CDR3: CASSLAERTGASTDTQYF

J: TRBJ2-7
V: TRBV5-6
CDR3: CASSSVAGISSYEQYF

J: TRBJ2-2
V: TRBV12-2
CDR3: CASRLHTYTGELFF

J: TRBJ2-7
V: TRBV29-1
CDR3: CSVGARQGYEQYF

J: TRBJ2-7
V: TRBV6-2/TRBV6-3
CDR3: CASSPGTANEQYF

J: TRBJ2-5
V: TRBV6-1
CDR3: CASSRGYGGTQYF

J: TRBJ2-5
V: TRBV12-3/TRBV12-4
CDR3: CASSFWGVSETQYF

J: TRBJ2-5
V: TRBV5-1
CDR3: CASSGGASGRTETQYF

J: TRBJ2-5
V: TRBV18
CDR3: CASSMDRQGTQYF

J: TRBJ2-1
V: TRBV20-1
CDR3: CSARTPRLERVGYNEQFF

J: TRBJ1-1
V: TRBV5-1
CDR3: CASSLVAVPTEAFF

J: TRBJ2-3
V: TRBV5-1
CDR3: CASSLVLGGADTQYF

J: TRBJ2-3
V: TRBV9
CDR3: CASNPGSGRGTDTQYF

J: TRBJ2-7
V: TRBV10-2
CDR3: CASSEGLAGGLYEQYF

J: TRBJ1-1
V: TRBV30
CDR3: CAWSVPGQFEAFF

J: TRBJ2-2
V: TRBV12-3/TRBV12-4
CDR3: CASTSIRGANTGELFF

J: TRBJ1-6
V: TRBV3-1
CDR3: CASSREIGSTALHF

J: TRBJ1-2
V: TRBV27
CDR3: CASSPGQQYYGYTF

J: TRBJ2-1
V: TRBV28
CDR3: CASKRGAYNEQFF

J: TRBJ2-2
V: TRBV6-5
CDR3: CASSYSVFGTGELFF

J: TRBJ2-7
V: TRBV5-1
CDR3: CASSLDPPYEQYF

J: TRBJ2-1
V: TRBV10-3
CDR3: CAISDSLISGGPYNEQFF

J: TRBJ1-1
V: TRBV11-2
CDR3: CASSRSLGTEAFF

J: TRBJ2-3
V: TRBV5-6
CDR3: CASSLVGLAGEDTQYF

J: TRBJ2-7
V: TRBV14
CDR3: CASQRLAGVSEQYF

J: TRBJ2-2
V: TRBV20-1
CDR3: CSVPRSGNTGELFF

J: TRBJ2-1
V: TRBV7-9
CDR3: CASRPRMGTYNEQFF

J: TRBJ2-1
V: TRBV29-1
CDR3: CSGDIYNEQFF

J: TRBJ2-5
V: TRBV28
CDR3: CASMRQVGETQYF

J: TRBJ2-1
V: TRBV5-1
CDR3: CASRGPDNEQFF

J: TRBJ2-7
V: TRBV12-3/TRBV12-4
CDR3: CASSLGLAGGYEQYF

J: TRBJ2-7
V: TRBV14
CDR3: CASSQEWWLACNEQYF

J: TRBJ2-2
V: TRBV4-3
CDR3: CASSQDLGRGTGELFF

J: TRBJ2-6
V: TRBV12-3/TRBV12-4
CDR3: CASSLSGARGANVLTF

J: TRBJ1-1
V: TRBV5-1
CDR3: CASSPSTMNTEAFF

J: TRBJ2-1
V: TRBV24-1
CDR3: CATSDFRGALANEQFF

J: TRBJ2-1
V: TRBV20-1
CDR3: CSARGPSGVYNEQFF

J: TRBJ1-2
V: TRBV20-1
CDR3: CSAYGANYGYTF

J: TRBJ2-7
V: TRBV7-9
CDR3: CASSLPPGLSSYEQYF

J: TRBJ1-5
V: TRBV28
CDR3: CASSLSPDYSNQPQHF